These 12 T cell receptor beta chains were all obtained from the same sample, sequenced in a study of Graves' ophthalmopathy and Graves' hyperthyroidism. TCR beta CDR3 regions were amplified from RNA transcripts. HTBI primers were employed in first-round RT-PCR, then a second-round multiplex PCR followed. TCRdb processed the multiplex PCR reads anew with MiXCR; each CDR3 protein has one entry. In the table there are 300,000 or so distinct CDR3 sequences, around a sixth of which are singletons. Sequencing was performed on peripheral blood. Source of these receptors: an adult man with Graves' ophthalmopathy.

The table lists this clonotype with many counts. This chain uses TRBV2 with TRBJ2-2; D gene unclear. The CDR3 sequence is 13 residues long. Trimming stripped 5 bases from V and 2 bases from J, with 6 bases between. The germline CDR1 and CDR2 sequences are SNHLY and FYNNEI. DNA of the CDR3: TGTGCCAGCAGTTACACTAACACCGGGGAGCTGTTTTTT. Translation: CASSYTNTGELFF. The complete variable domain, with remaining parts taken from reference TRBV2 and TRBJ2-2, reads EPEVTQTPSHQVTQMGQEVILRCVPISNHLYFYWYRQILGQKVEFLVSFYNNEISEKSEIFDDQFSVERPDGSNFTLKIRSTKLEDSAMYFCASSYTNTGELFFGEGSRLTVL.

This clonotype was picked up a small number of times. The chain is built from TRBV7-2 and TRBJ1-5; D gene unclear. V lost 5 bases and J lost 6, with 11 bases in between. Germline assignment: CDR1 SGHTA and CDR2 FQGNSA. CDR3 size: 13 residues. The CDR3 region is CASSLARTQPQHF. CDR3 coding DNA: TGTGCCAGCAGCCTGGCGCGGACTCAGCCCCAGCATTTT.

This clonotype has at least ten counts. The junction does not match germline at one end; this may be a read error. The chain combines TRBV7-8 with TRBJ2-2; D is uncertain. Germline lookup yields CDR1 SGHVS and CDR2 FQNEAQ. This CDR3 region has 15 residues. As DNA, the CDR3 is TGTGCCAACAGCTTCCCCCCTCGGCAATACGGGGAGCTGTTTTTT. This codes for CANSFPPRQYGELFF.

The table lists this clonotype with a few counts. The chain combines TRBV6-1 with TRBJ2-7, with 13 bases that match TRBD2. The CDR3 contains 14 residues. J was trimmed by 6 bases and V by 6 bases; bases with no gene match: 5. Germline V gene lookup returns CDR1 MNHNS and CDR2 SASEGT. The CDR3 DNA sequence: TGTGCCAGCAGCAAGACTAGCGGGAGGTCCGAGCAGTACTTC. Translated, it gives CASSKTSGRSEQYF.

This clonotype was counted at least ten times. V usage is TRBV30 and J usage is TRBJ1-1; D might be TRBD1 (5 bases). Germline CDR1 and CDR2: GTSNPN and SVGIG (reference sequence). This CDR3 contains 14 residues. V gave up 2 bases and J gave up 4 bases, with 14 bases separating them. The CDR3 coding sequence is TGTGCCTGGAGTAGGAGGGGTAGGGGCACTGAAGCTTTCTTT. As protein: CAWSRRGRGTEAFF.

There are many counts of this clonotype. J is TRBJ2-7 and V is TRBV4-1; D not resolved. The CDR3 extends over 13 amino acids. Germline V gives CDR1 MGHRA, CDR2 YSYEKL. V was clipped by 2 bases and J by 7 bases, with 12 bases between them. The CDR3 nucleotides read TGCGCCAGCAGCCAATCCCCTCTCGTGGAGCAGTACTTC. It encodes CASSQSPLVEQYF.

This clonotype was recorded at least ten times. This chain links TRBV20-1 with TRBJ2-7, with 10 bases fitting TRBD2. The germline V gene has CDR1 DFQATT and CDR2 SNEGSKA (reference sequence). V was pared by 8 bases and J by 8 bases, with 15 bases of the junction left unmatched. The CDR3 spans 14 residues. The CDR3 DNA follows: TGCAGTCTAACCCGTGGTAGAGCGGGAGGGAAGCAGTACTTC. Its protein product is CSLTRGRAGGKQYF.

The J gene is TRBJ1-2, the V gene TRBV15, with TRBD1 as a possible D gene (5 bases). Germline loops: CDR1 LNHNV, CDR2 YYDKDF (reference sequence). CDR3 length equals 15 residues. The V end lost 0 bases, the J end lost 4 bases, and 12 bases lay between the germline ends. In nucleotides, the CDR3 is TGTGCCACCAGCAGAGAGGGACGGGGAATCTATGGCTACACCTTC. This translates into CATSREGRGIYGYTF.

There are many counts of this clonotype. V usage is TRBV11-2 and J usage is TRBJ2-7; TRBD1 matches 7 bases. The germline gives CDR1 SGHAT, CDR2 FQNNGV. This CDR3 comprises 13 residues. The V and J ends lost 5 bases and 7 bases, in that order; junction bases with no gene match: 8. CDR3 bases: TGTGCCAGCAGCCCTACAGTACAGGGGGAGCAGTACTTC. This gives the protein CASSPTVQGEQYF. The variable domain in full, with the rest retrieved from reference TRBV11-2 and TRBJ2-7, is EAGVAQSPRYKIIEKRQSVAFWCNPISGHATLYWYQQILGQGPKLLIQFQNNGVVDDSQLPKDRFSAERLKGVDSTLKIQPAKLEDSAVYLCASSPTVQGEQYFGPGTRLTVT.

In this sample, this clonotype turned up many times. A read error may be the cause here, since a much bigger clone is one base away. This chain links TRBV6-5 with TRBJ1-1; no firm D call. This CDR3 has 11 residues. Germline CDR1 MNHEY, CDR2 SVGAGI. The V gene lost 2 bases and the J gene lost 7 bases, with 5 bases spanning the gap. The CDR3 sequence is CASSYLSEAFF. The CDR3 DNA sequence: TGTGCCAGCAGTTACCTGAGTGAAGCTTTCTTT.

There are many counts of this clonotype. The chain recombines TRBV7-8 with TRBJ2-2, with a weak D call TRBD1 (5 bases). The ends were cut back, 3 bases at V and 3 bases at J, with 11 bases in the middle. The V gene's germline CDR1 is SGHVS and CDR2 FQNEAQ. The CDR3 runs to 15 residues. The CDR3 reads CASSLQGIYTGELFF. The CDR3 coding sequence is TGTGCCAGCAGCTTGCAGGGAATTTACACCGGGGAGCTGTTTTTT.

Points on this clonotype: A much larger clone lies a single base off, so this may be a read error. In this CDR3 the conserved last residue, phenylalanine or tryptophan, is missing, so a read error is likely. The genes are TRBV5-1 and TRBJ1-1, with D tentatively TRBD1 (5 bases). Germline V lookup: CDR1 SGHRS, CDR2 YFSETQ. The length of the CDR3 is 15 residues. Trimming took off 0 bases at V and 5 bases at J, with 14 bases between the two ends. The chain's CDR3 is CASSLAGLGDTEAFL. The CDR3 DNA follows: TGCGCCAGCAGCTTGGCAGGGTTGGGTGATACTGAAGCTTTCCTT.